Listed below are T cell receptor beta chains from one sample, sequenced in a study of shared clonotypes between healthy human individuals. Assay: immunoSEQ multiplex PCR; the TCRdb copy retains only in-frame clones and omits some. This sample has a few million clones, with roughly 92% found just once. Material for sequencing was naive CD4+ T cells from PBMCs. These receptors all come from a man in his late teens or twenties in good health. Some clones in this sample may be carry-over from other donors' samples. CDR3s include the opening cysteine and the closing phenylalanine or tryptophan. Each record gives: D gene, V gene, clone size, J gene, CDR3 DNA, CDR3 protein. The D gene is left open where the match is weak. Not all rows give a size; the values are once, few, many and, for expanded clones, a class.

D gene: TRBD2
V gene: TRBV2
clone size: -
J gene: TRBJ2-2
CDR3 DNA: TGTGCCAGCAGTGAATATTCCCCGGGAGGGTCGTCCGGGGAGCTGTTTTTT
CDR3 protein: CASSEYSPGGSSGELFF

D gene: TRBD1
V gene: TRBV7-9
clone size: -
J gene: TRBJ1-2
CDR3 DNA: TGTGCCAGCAGCTTAGAGGGACAGGCCGACTATGGCTACACCTTC
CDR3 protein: CASSLEGQADYGYTF

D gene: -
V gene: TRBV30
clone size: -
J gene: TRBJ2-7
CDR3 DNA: TGTGCCTGGAGCTTCGGAGGGTATCAGTACTTC
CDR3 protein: CAWSFGGYQYF

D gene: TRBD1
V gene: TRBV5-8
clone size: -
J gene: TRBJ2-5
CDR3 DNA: TGTGCCAGCAGCTTGGGGCGGACAGGGGGCCGGGAGACCCAGTACTTC
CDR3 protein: CASSLGRTGGRETQYF

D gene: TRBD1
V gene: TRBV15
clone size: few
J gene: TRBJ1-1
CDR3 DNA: TGTGCCACCAGCAGAGTCGACAGGGACACTGAAGCTTTCTTT
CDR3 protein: CATSRVDRDTEAFF

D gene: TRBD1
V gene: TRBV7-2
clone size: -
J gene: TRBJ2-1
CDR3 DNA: TGTGCCAGCAGCTTATATAAGACAGGGGCAGGCGATGAGCAGTTCTTC
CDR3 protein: CASSLYKTGAGDEQFF

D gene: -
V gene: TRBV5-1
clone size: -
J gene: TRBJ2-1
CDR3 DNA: TGCGCCAGCAGCTTGGCAGCAGCATCCTACAATGAGCAGTTCTTC
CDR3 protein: CASSLAAASYNEQFF

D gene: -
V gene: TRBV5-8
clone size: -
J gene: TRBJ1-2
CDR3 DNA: TGTGCCAGCAGCTTGGCTTGGCAGGGAGGCTACACCTTC
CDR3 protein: CASSLAWQGGYTF

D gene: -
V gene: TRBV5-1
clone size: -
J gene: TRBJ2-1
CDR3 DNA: TGCGCCAGCAGCTTGCCCCTGTTTAGGGAGCAGTTCTTC
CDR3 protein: CASSLPLFREQFF

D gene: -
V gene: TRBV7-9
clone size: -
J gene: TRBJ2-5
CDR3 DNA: TGTGCCAGCAGCTTACTGCTCGCCATGAACTTC
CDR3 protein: CASSLLLAMNF

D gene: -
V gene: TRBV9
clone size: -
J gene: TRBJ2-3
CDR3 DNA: TGTGCCAGCAATACTAACGGGGTGTTAGGGGCAGATACGCAGTATTTT
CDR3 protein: CASNTNGVLGADTQYF

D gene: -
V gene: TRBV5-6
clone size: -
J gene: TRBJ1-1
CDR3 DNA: TGTGCCAGCAGCTTGGAGTCCTCTGAAGCTTTCTTT
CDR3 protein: CASSLESSEAFF

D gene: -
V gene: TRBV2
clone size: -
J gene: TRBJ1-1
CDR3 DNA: TGTGCCAGCAGTGAGCCCTCGGGGGCGTGGGTTACTGAAGCTTTCTTT
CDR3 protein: CASSEPSGAWVTEAFF

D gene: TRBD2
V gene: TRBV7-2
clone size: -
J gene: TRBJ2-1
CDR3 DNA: TGTGCCAGCAGCTTAATCGCGGGAGGGCCGAATGAGCAGTTCTTC
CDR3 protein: CASSLIAGGPNEQFF

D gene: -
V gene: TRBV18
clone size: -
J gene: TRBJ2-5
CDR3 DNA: TGTGCCAGCTCACTAGCCAACTCGGAGACCCAGTACTTC
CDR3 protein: CASSLANSETQYF

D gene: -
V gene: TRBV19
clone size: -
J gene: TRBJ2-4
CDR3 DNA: TGTGCCAGTAGTATAGTCAGCGACATTCAGTACTTC
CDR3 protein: CASSIVSDIQYF

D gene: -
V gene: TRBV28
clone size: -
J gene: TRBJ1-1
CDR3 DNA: TGTGCCAGCAGTTCTGCCACCGGCAGGCCTGAAGCTTTCTTT
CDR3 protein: CASSSATGRPEAFF

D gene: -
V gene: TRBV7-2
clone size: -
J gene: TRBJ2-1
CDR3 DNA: TGTGCCAGCAGCTTAGAGTCCTACAATGAGCAGTTCTTC
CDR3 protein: CASSLESYNEQFF

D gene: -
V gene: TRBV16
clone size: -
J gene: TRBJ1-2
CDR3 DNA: TGTGCCAGCAGCCAACAGGAACCACCCAACTATGGCTACACCTTC
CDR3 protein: CASSQQEPPNYGYTF

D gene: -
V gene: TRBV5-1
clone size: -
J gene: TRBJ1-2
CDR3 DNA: TGCGCCAGCAGCTTCTCTGGGGCTCAAAGCTATGGCTACACCTTC
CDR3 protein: CASSFSGAQSYGYTF

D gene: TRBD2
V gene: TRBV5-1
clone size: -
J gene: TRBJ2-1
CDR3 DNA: TGCGCCAGCAGCTACCTAGCGGGTCTTGACAATGAGCAGTTCTTC
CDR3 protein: CASSYLAGLDNEQFF

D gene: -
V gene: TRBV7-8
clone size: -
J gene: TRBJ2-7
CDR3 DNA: TGTGCCAGCAGCCCCCCCGGCGGGGTCCCTCGGTCCTACGAGCAGTACTTC
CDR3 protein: CASSPPGGVPRSYEQYF

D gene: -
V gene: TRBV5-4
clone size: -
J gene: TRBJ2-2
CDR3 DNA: TGTGCCAGCAGCTTGGTAACCGCAAGCACCGGGGAGCTGTTTTTT
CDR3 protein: CASSLVTASTGELFF

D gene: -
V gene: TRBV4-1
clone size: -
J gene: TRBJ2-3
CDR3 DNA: TGCGCCAGCAGCCAGGAGGCCGTCGGGTCAGATACGCAGTATTTT
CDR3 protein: CASSQEAVGSDTQYF

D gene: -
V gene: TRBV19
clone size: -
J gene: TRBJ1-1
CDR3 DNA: TGTGCCAGTAGGGGAAGGGGGAACACTGAAGCTTTCTTT
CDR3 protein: CASRGRGNTEAFF

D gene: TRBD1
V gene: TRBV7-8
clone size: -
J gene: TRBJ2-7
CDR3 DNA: TGTGCCAGCAGCTCGGACGGGACAGTCTACGAGCAGTACTTC
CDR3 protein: CASSSDGTVYEQYF